This TCR beta chain was sequenced for a study of T cell responses to AZD1222 COVID-19 vaccine. Across the whole study: Second doses that came at about 4 or about 12 weeks were put together.

Study observations and caveats: White British ancestry dominated among donors, who included more females, and clonal diversity was possibly underestimated. Spike-specific TCR breadth and depth both grew after two AZD1222 doses.

Sequencing was performed with immunoSEQ multiplex PCR; in TCRdb, only in-frame clones are kept and a portion is missing. The table includes 130,000 to 150,000 clones, under 95% detected once. Details on this clone: Its antigen is undetermined.

Trimming took 5 bases from V and 7 from J; bases not matched to a gene: 14. The CDR3 runs 15 residues. Looked up from germline, CDR1 is SGHNT and CDR2 is YYREEE (reference sequence). V and J are TRBV5-4 and TRBJ1-2, with TRBD1 matching 7 bases. The specimen comprised peripheral blood, sampled on day 0 of AZD1222 vaccination. The receptor's source is an adult in good health. DNA for the CDR3: TGTGCCAGCAGTTCTCCTGGACAGGCAGAGGGTGGCTACACCTTC. As protein: CASSSPGQAEGGYTF.